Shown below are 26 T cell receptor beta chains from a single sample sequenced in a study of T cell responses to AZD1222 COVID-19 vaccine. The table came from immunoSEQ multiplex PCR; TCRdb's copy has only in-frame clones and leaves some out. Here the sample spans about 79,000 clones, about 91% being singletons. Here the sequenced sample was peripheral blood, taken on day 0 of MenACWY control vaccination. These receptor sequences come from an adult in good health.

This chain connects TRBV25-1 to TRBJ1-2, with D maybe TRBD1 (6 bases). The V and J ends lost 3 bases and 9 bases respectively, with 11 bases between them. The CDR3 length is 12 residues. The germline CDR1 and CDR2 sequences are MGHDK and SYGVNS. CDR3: CASSDPGESYTF. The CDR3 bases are TGTGCCAGCAGTGACCCAGGGGAAAGCTACACCTTC.

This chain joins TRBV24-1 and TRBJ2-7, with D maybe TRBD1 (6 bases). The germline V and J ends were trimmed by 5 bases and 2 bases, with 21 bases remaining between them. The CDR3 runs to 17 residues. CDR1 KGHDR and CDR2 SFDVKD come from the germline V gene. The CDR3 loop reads CATSGPPPRQAPYEQYF. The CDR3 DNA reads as TGTGCCACCAGTGGTCCCCCCCCGAGACAGGCCCCCTACGAGCAGTACTTC.

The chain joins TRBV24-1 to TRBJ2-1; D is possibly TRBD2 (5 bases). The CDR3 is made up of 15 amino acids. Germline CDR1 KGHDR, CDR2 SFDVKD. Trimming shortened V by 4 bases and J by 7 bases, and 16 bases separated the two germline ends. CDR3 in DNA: TGTGCCACCAGTGACGTGTCGAACGGGAAAAATGAGCAGTTCTTC. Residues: CATSDVSNGKNEQFF.

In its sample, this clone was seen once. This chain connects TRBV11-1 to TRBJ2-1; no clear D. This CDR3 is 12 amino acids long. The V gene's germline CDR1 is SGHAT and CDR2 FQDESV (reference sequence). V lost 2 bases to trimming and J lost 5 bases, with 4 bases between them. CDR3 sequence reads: CASSLMDNEQFF. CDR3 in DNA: TGTGCCAGCAGCTTAATGGACAATGAGCAGTTCTTC.

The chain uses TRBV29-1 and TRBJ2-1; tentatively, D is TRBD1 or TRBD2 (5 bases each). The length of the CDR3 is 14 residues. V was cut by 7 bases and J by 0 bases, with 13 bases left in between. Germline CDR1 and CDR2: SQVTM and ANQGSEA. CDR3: CSADSGHSYNEQFF. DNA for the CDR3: TGCAGCGCCGACAGCGGACACTCCTACAATGAGCAGTTCTTC.

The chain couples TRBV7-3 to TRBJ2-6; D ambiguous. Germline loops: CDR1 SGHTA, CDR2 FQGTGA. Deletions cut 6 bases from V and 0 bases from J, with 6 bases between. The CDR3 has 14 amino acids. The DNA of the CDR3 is TGTGCCAGCAGTTACCTCTCTGGGGCCAACGTCCTGACTTTC. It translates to CASSYLSGANVLTF.

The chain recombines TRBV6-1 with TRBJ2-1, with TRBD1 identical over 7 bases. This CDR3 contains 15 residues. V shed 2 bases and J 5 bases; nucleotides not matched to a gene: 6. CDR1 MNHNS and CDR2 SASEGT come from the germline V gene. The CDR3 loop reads CASSESVGQNNEQFF. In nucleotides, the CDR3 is TGTGCCAGCAGTGAATCGGTGGGACAGAACAATGAGCAGTTCTTC.

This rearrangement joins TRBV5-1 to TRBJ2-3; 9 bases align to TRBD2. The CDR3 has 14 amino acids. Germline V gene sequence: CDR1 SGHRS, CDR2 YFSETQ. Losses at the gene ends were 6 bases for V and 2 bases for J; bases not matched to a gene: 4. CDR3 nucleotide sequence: TGCGCCAGCAAGGGGGGACTAGCCACAGATACGCAGTATTTT. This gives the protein CASKGGLATDTQYF.

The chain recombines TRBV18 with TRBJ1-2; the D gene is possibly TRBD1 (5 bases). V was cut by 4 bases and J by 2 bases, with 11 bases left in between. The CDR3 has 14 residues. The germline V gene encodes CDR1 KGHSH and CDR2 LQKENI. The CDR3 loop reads CASSLPTENYGYTF. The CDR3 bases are TGTGCCAGCTCACTCCCGACAGAAAACTATGGCTACACCTTC.

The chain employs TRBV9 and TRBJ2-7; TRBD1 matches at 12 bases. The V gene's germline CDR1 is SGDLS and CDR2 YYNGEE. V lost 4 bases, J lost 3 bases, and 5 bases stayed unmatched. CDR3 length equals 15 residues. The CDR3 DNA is TGTGCCAGCAGCACCGGGACAGGGGGCTTCTACGAGCAGTACTTC. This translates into CASSTGTGGFYEQYF.

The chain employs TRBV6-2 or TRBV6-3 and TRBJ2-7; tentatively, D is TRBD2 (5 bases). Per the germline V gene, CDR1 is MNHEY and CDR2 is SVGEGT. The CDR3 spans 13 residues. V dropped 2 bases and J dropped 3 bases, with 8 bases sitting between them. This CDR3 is CASSYPGGYEQYF. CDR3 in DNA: TGTGCCAGCAGTTACCCAGGAGGCTACGAGCAGTACTTC.

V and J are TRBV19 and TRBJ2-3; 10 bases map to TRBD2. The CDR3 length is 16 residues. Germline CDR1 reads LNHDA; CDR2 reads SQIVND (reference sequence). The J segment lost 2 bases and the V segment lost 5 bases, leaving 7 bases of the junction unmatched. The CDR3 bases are TGTGCCAGTAGTCGGGTAGCGGGGGGCACCACAGATACGCAGTATTTT. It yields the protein CASSRVAGGTTDTQYF.

The CDR3: CASSLSGAKNIQYF. The CDR3 DNA reads as TGTGCCAGCAGTTTATCCGGGGCAAAAAACATTCAGTACTTC. This sequence joins TRBV28 and TRBJ2-4; the D gene could be TRBD1 or TRBD2 (5 bases each). The ends were cut back, 1 base at V and 4 bases at J, with 8 bases in the middle. Germline CDR1 is MDHEN and CDR2 is SYDVKM. This CDR3 has 14 amino acids.

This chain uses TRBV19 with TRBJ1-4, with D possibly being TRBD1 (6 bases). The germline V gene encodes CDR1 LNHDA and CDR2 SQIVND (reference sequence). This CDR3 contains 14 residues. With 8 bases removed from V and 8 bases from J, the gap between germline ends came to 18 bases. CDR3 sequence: CASPTGPRREKLFF. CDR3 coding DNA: TGTGCCAGTCCTACAGGGCCCCGAAGGGAAAAACTGTTTTTT.

CDR3 sequence reads: CASSLGGATEAFF. The CDR3 DNA is TGTGCCAGCAGCTTAGGCGGGGCCACTGAAGCTTTCTTT. The chain recombines TRBV7-9 with TRBJ1-1; D possibly corresponds to TRBD1 (5 bases). This CDR3 contains 13 residues. Germline loops: CDR1 SEHNR, CDR2 FQNEAQ (reference sequence). The V end lost 1 base, the J end lost 4 bases, and 7 bases lay between the germline ends.

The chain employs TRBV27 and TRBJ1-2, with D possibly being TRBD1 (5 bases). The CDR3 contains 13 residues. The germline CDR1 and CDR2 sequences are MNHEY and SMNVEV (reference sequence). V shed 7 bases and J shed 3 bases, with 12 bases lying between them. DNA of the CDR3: TGTGCCAGCAAAAGGGGCCAGGACTATGGCTACACCTTC. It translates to CASKRGQDYGYTF.

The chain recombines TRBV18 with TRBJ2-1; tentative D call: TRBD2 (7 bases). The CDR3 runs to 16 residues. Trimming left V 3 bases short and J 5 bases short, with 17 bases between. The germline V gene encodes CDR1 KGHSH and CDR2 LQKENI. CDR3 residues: CASSPGGGSADNEQFF. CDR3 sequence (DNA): TGTGCCAGCTCACCGGGGGGCGGGAGCGCCGACAATGAGCAGTTCTTC.

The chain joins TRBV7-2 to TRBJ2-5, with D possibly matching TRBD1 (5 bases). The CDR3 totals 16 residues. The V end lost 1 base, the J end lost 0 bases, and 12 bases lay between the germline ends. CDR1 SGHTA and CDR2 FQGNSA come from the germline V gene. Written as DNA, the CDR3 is TGTGCCAGCAGCTTAGTGGGGCAGAACAACCAAGAGACCCAGTACTTC. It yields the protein CASSLVGQNNQETQYF.

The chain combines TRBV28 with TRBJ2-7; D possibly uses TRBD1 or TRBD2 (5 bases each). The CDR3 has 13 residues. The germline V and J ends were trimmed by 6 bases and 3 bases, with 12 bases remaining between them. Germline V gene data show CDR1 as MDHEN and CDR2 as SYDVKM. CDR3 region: CASSLGTFYEQYF. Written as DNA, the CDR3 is TGTGCCAGCAGCCTGGGGACCTTCTACGAGCAGTACTTC.

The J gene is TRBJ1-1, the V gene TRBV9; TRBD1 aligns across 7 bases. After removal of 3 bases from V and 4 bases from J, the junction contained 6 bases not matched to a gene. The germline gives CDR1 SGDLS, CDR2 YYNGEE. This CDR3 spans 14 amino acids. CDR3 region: CASSGGPGGTEAFF. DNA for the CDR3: TGTGCCAGCAGCGGCGGGCCAGGGGGCACTGAAGCTTTCTTT.

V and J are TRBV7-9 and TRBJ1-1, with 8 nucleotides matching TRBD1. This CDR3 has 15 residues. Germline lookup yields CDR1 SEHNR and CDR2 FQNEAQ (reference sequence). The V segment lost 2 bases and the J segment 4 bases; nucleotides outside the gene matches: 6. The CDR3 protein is CASSLPDRGITEAFF. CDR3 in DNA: TGTGCCAGCAGCTTACCCGACAGGGGAATCACTGAAGCTTTCTTT.

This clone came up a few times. CDR3 loop: CASSVGGGPTYNEQFF. DNA of the CDR3: TGTGCCAGCAGCGTAGGGGGTGGTCCCACCTACAATGAGCAGTTCTTC. The chain uses TRBV7-8 and TRBJ2-1; D perhaps matches TRBD1 (6 bases). The germline V gene encodes CDR1 SGHVS and CDR2 FQNEAQ. This CDR3 is built from 16 residues. Trimming pared 5 bases from V and 2 bases from J, leaving 16 bases between.

The CDR3 nucleotides read TGTGCCAGCAGCTCCTCTCCAGCGGGGGCCCCCGAGCAGTACTTC. The encoded protein is CASSSSPAGAPEQYF. V is TRBV7-2 and J is TRBJ2-7; TRBD2 aligns across 8 bases. V was pared by 4 bases and J by 6 bases, with 11 bases of the junction left unmatched. Germline CDR1 is SGHTA and CDR2 is FQGNSA. This CDR3 is 15 amino acids long.

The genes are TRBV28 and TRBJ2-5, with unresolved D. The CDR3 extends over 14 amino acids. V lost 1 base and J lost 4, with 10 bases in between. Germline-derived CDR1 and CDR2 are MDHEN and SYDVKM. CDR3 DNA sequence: TGTGCCAGCAGTTTATTCCGTGCAGGAGAGACCCAGTACTTC. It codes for CASSLFRAGETQYF.

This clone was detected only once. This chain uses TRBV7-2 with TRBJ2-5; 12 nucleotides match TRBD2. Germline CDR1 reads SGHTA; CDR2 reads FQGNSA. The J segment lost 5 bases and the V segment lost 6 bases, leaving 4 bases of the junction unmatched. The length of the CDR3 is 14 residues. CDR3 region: CASSLAGGVETQYF. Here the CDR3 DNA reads TGTGCCAGCAGTCTAGCGGGAGGGGTCGAGACCCAGTACTTC.

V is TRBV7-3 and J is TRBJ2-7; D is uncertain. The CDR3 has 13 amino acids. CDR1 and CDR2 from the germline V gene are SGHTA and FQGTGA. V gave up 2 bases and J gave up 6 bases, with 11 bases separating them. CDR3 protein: CASSLEPMGEQYF. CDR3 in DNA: TGTGCCAGCAGCTTAGAACCCATGGGCGAGCAGTACTTC.